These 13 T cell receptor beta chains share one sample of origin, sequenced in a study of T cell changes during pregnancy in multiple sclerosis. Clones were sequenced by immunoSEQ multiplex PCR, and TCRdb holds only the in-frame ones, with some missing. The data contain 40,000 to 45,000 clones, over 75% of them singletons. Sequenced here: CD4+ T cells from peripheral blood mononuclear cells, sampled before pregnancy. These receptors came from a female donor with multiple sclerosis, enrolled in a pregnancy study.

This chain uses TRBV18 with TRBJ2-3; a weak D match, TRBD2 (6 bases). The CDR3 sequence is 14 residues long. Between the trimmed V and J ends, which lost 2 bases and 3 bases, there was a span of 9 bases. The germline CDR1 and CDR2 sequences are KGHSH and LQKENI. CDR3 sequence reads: CASSPTGDTDTQYF. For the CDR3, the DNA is TGTGCCAGCTCACCAACGGGGGATACAGATACGCAGTATTTT. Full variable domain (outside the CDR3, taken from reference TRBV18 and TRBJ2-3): NAGVMQNPRHLVRRRGQEARLRCSPMKGHSHVYWYRQLPEEGLKFMVYLQKENIIDESGMPKERFSAEFPKEGPSILRIQQVVRGDSAAYFCASSPTGDTDTQYFGPGTRLTVL.

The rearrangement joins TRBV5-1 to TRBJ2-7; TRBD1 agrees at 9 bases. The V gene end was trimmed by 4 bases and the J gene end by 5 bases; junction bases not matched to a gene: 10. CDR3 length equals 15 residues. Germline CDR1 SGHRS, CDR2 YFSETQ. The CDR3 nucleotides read TGCGCCAGCAGCCCGTTTGACAGGGGGTTCCACGAGCAGTACTTC. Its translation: CASSPFDRGFHEQYF.

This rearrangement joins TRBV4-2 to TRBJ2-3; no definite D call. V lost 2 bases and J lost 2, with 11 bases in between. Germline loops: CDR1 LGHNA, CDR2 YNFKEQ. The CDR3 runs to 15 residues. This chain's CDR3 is CASSQSPSPTDTQYF. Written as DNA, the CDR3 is TGTGCCAGCAGCCAATCCCCCTCCCCCACAGATACGCAGTATTTT.

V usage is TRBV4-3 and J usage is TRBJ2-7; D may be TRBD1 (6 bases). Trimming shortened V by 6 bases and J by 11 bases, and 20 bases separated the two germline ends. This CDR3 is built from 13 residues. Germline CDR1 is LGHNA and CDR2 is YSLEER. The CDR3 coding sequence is TGCGCCAGCAGTGAGGAGAGGGGGAGAGCGGAGTACTTC. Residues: CASSEERGRAEYF.

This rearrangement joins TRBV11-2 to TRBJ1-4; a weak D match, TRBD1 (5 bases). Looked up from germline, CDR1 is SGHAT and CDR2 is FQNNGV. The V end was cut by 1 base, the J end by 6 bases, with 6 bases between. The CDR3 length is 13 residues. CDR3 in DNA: TGTGCCAGCAGCTTAGCCAGGGATGAAAAACTGTTTTTT. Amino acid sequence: CASSLARDEKLFF.

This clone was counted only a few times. This chain's CDR3 is CASSGQGTYEQYF. The CDR3 DNA is TGCGCCAGCAGCGGACAGGGGACCTACGAGCAGTACTTC. V and J are TRBV5-1 and TRBJ2-7; 9 bases align to TRBD1. CDR3 length: 13 amino acids. V was clipped by 4 bases and J by 2 bases; unmatched bases: 1. Looked up from germline, CDR1 is SGHRS and CDR2 is YFSETQ.

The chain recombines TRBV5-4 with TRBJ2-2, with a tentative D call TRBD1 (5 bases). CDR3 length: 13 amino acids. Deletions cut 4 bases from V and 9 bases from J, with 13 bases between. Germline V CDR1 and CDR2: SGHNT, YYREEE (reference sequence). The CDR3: CASSPDRGRELFF. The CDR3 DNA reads TGTGCCAGCAGCCCTGATAGGGGCCGGGAGCTGTTTTTT.

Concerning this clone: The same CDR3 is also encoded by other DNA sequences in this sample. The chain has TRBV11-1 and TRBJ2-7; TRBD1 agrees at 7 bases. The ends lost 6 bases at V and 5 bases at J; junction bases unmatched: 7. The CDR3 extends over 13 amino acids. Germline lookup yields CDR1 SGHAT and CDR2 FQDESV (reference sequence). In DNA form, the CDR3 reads TGTGCCAGCAGTCTCGACAGGGACCACGAGCAGTACTTC. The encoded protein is CASSLDRDHEQYF.

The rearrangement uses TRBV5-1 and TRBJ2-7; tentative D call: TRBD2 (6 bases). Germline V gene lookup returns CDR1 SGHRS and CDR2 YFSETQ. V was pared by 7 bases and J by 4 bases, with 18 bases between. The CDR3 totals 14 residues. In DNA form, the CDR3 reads TGCGCCAGCGGCCAGGGCGCGGGGCCTTACGAGCAGTACTTC. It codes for CASGQGAGPYEQYF.

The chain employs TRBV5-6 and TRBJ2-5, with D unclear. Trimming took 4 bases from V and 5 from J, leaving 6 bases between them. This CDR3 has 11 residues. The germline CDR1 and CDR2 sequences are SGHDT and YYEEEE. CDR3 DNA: TGTGCCAGCAGCGCCCGGGAGACCCAGTACTTC. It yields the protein CASSARETQYF.

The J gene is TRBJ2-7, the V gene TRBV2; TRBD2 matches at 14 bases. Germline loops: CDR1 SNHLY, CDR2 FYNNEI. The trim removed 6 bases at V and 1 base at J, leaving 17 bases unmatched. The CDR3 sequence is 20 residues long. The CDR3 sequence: CASSEPGLAGAASLSYEQYF. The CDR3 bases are TGTGCCAGCAGCGAACCGGGACTAGCGGGAGCGGCATCACTATCCTACGAGCAGTACTTC.

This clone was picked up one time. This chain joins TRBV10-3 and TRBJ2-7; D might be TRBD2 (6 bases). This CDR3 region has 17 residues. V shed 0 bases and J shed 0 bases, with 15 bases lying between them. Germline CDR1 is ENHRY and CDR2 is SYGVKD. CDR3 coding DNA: TGTGCCATCAGTGAGTCGGTAGCGGCTCAAAGCTCCTACGAGCAGTACTTC. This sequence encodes CAISESVAAQSSYEQYF.

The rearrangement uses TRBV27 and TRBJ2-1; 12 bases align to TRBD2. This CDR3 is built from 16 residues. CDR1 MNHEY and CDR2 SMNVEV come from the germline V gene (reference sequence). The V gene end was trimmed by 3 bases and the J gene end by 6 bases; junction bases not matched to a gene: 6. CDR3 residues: CASSFSPGLAGNEQFF. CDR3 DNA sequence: TGTGCCAGCAGTTTCTCTCCGGGACTAGCGGGCAATGAGCAGTTCTTC.